This T cell receptor beta chain was sequenced during a study of PD-L1 blockade in urothelial cancer. Study summary: About 85% of the roughly 29 patients were men who had bladder-origin urothelial cancer.

Germline CDR1 and CDR2: SGDLS and YYNGEE. Trimming cost V 0 bases and J 7 bases; bases outside gene matches: 8. The CDR3 is 17 amino acids. Only in-frame clones appear in the TCRdb table, and some are missing; sequencing was by immunoSEQ multiplex PCR. The sample contains under 120,000 clones, roughly 84% of which appear only once. This chain uses TRBV9 with TRBJ2-1; TRBD2 aligns across 12 bases. The source of this sequence is a man in his fifties with urothelial cancer. Here the sequenced sample was PBMCs, taken around atezolizumab (anti-PD-L1) treatment. CDR3: CASSVVPSGRAPNEQFF. The CDR3 nucleotides read TGTGCCAGCAGCGTAGTCCCTAGCGGGAGGGCCCCGAATGAGCAGTTCTTC.